This T cell receptor beta chain originates from a study of Graves' ophthalmopathy and Graves' hyperthyroidism (dated by TCRdb to 2016 to 2019). For the study in its entirety: Stable hyperthyroidism was defined as no progression to ophthalmopathy within 18 months of follow-up. An independent validation cohort comprised around 20 hyperthyroidism patients and over 15 patients who later progressed from hyperthyroidism to ophthalmopathy. The study used signatures of the TCR beta repertoire to tell Graves' ophthalmopathy apart from Graves' hyperthyroidism and to predict which patients would progress to ophthalmopathy. To explore V-J signatures that distinguish ophthalmopathy from hyperthyroidism, a discovery set of 100 patients was enrolled, made up of 40 to 45 with ophthalmopathy and 55 to 65 with stable hyperthyroidism. In roughly six hyperthyroidism patients, T-cell repertoires of thyroid tissue and blood were compared. In total, 135 blood samples were TCR-sequenced: some 43 ophthalmopathy, some 75 hyperthyroidism and some 17 hyperthyroidism-to-ophthalmopathy patients. After sampling, hyperthyroidism patients received methimazole starting at 30 mg daily, and ophthalmopathy patients received high-dose intravenous methylprednisolone. What the research found in general, with its limitations: In cross-validation, the 13-signature model distinguished ophthalmopathy from stable hyperthyroidism with 85% to 90% sensitivity and 81% to 83% specificity, and in the test set the corresponding values were roughly 80% and 75%. Most expanded thyroid clonotypes with frequency above 0.001 were also detected in blood, suggesting blood repertoires may reflect the thyroid immune response. In validation, the model predicted ophthalmopathy progression with over 60% sensitivity and about 73% specificity; some 13 predicted patients were CT-confirmed with GO in a median of roughly 6.8 months. Sample size was not predetermined statistically, and investigators were not blinded to group allocation.

Hyperthyroidism patients were newly diagnosed, with disease duration under 2 months, and aged 18 to 65 years. Patients with other autoimmune diseases, uncontrolled infections, pregnancy or lactation were excluded from the study. Diagnosis was based on clinical symptoms, serum thyroxine, TRAb, thyroid ultrasound and orbital computed tomography. Trizol reagent was used to extract the total RNA, and its quality was then checked on an Agilent 2100 Bioanalyzer. Of note for this clonotype: The clone's antigen remains unknown. No base quality values were provided; no much bigger clone lies one nucleotide off.

For repertoire sequencing, the TCR beta CDR3 regions were amplified from RNA transcripts. The first round of RT-PCR was done with HTBI primers and the Qiagen OneStep RT-PCR kit, and was followed by a second round of multiplex PCR, then size selection and purification. The libraries underwent paired-end sequencing with 100 bp reads on an Illumina HiSeq2000. The paper's data handling went like this. SOAPnuke was used to process the reads, throwing out any read that had adapters, had uncalled bases, had a mean Phred below 15, or lacked an exact constant-primer or identifier match. COPE v1.2.5 was used to merge the high-quality paired reads. Each unique nucleotide sequence was treated as a clonotype, and MiTCR v1.1 was used to align the clonotypes to the IMGT TRB V, D and J references. The analysis was limited to V-J combinations with a frequency above 0.0001, which together covered 99.2% of repertoires. For each V-J combination, a TCR clonal expansion and chaos score was defined as the ratio of F50 clonal expansion to chaos observed in the TCRdist matrix. Features were reduced by Welch's t-statistics and random forest to over 10 V-J combinations, which fed a naive Bayes classifier. The Morisita-Horn index was used to measure how similar the thyroid and blood repertoires were. TCRdb handled the public reads itself, with Q25 trimming in fastp and clone calling in MiXCR, and kept productive beta chains. Merged by CDR3 protein, the rows form single entries marked with the most common genes and DNA. In this record, the V and J calls reflect TCRdb's handling and not the investigators' own analysis. This sample holds around 1,000,000 distinct CDR3 sequences; about 40% were observed only once. Approximately 12% of the sample belongs to the ten largest clones.

CDR1 MNHEY and CDR2 SMNVEV were looked up in the germline V gene (reference sequence). From the cysteine through the phenylalanine, the CDR3 covers 13 amino acids. Of all the DNA, just the CDR3 is kept, 39 bases in frame from base 1. V is pruned by 0 bases and J by 8 bases, leaving 3 bases of the junction without a gene match. Source material: peripheral blood or thyroid tissue (not recorded which). This TCR came from an adult man with Graves' hyperthyroidism. The rearrangement joined TRBV27 to TRBJ1-1; 7 of the junction bases match TRBD1. CDR3 protein: CASSLSRGHEAFF. The DNA sequence is as follows: TGTGCCAGCAGTTTATCGAGGGGGCACGAAGCTTTCTTT.